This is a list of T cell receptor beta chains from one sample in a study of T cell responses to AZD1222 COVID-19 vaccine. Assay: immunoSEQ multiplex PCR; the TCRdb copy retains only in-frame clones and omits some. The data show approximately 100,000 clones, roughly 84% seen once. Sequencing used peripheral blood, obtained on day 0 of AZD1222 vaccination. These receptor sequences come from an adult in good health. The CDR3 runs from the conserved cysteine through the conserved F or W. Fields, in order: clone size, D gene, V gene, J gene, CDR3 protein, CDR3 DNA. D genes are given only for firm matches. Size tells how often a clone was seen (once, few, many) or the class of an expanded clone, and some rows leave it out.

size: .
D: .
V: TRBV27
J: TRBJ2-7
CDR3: CASSAPVAGRAYEQYF
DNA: TGTGCCAGCAGTGCCCCGGTTGCAGGGCGGGCCTACGAGCAGTACTTC

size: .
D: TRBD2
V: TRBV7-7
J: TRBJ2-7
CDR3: CASSYGTSDEQYF
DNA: TGTGCTAGCAGTTACGGGACTAGTGACGAGCAGTACTTC

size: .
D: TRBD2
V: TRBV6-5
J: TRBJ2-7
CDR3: CASSPSGTYEQYF
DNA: TGTGCCAGCTCGCCTAGCGGGACCTACGAGCAGTACTTC

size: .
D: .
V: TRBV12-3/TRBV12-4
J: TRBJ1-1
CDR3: CASSLREGSEAFF
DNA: TGTGCCAGCAGTCTTAGGGAGGGCTCTGAAGCTTTCTTT

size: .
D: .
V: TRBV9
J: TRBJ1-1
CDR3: CASSVAGLMSGYPCRQMGTEAFF
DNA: TGTGCCAGCAGCGTAGCAGGGTTGATGTCAGGGTATCCATGCCGGCAAATGGGCACTGAAGCTTTCTTT

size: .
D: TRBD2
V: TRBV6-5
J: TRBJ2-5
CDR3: CASSYGVAGTQETQYF
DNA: TGTGCCAGCAGTTACGGGGTAGCGGGTACTCAAGAGACCCAGTACTTC

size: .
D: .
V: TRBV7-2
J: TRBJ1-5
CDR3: CASSLVSVSASNQPQHF
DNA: TGTGCCAGCAGCTTAGTATCAGTTTCAGCTAGCAATCAGCCCCAGCATTTT

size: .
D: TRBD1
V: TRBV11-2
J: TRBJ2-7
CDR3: CASSWDRGSSEQYF
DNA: TGTGCCAGCAGTTGGGACAGGGGGTCTAGCGAGCAGTACTTC

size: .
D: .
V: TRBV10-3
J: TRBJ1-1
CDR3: CAISESQSGEIGEAFF
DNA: TGTGCCATCAGTGAGTCGCAAAGCGGGGAGATCGGAGAAGCTTTCTTT

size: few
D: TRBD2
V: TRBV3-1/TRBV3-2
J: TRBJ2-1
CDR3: CASSQGVAGSSYNEQFF
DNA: TGTGCCAGCAGCCAAGGGGTAGCGGGAAGCTCCTACAATGAGCAGTTCTTC

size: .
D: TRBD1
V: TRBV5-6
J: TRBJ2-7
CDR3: CASSLGQGDEQYF
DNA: TGTGCCAGCAGCTTAGGACAGGGAGACGAGCAGTACTTC

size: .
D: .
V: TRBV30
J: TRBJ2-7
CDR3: CAWSVRGEQYF
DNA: TGTGCCTGGAGTGTACGTGGGGAGCAGTACTTC

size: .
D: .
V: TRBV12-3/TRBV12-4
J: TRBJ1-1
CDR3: CASSFSVSEAFF
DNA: TGTGCCAGCAGTTTTTCTGTTAGTGAAGCTTTCTTT

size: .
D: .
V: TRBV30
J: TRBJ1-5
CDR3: CAWAIGGGNQPQHF
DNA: TGTGCCTGGGCGATCGGAGGGGGCAATCAGCCCCAGCATTTT

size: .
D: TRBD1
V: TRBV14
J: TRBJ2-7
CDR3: CASSPGTGGRGEQYF
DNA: TGTGCCAGCAGCCCCGGGACAGGGGGCCGGGGCGAGCAGTACTTC

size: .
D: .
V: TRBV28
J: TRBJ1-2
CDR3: CASRRTPPRARLLDGNGYTF
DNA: TGTGCCAGCAGGAGAACTCCTCCTCGAGCTCGCCTCCTCGATGGGAACGGCTACACCTTC

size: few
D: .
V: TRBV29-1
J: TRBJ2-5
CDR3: CSVEEYGAQETQYF
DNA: TGCAGCGTTGAAGAGTACGGGGCCCAAGAGACCCAGTACTTC

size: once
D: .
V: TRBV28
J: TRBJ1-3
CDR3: CASTKLQGAGNTIYF
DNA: TGTGCCAGCACCAAACTCCAGGGAGCGGGAAACACCATATATTTT

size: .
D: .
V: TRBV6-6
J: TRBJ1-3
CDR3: CASQDTGRSGNTIYF
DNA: TGTGCCAGCCAGGATACAGGCCGCTCTGGAAACACCATATATTTT

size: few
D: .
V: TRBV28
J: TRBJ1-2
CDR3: CASSSGGVFYGYTF
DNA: TGTGCCAGCAGTTCGGGCGGAGTTTTCTATGGCTACACCTTC

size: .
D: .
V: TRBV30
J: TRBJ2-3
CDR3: CAWSVLVDTQYF
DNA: TGTGCCTGGAGTGTACTAGTTGATACGCAGTATTTT

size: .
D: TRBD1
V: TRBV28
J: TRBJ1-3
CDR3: CASKPGTDSGNTIYF
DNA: TGTGCCAGCAAGCCTGGGACAGACTCTGGAAACACCATATATTTT

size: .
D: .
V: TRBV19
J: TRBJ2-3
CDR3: CASSMDRTDTQYF
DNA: TGTGCCAGTAGTATGGACCGCACAGATACGCAGTATTTT

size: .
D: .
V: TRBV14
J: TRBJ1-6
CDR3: CASSQLGATNSPLHF
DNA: TGTGCCAGCAGCCAACTCGGGGCCACCAATTCACCCCTCCACTTT

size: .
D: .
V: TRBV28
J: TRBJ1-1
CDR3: CASTPGSGSREAFF
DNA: TGTGCCAGCACCCCCGGTAGCGGCAGCCGTGAAGCTTTCTTT

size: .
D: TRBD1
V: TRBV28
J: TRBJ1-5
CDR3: CASSSGQGAHQPQHF
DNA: TGTGCCAGCAGTTCGGGACAGGGGGCCCATCAGCCCCAGCATTTT

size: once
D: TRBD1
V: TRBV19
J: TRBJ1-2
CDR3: CASRRQDRDDYGYTF
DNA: TGTGCCAGTAGACGCCAGGACAGGGATGACTATGGCTACACCTTC

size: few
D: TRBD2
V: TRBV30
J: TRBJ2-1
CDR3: CAWSLSGRAYNEQFF
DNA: TGTGCCTGGAGTTTAAGCGGGAGGGCCTACAATGAGCAGTTCTTC

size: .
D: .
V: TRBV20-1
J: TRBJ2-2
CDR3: CSAREGGELFF
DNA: TGCAGTGCTAGAGAAGGCGGGGAGCTGTTTTTT

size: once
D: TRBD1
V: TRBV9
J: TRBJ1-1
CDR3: CASSEVGTGYFAEAFF
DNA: TGTGCCAGCAGCGAGGTCGGGACAGGGTATTTTGCTGAAGCTTTCTTT

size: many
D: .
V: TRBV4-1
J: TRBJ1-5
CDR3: CASSQGQGNQPQHF
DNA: TGCGCCAGCAGCCAAGGACAGGGCAATCAGCCCCAGCATTTT

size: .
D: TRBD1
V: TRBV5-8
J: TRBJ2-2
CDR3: CASSSRGQGRNTGELFF
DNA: TGTGCCAGCAGCTCCCGGGGACAGGGAAGGAACACCGGGGAGCTGTTTTTT

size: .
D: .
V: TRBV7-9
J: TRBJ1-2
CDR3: CASSPRGLRYGYTF
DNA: TGTGCCAGCAGCCCCCGGGGTCTTCGCTATGGCTACACCTTC